The sequence of this T cell receptor (beta chain) was determined in a study of shared clonotypes between healthy human individuals. Overall study results and limits: The sampled material consisted only of blood, and tissue repertoires are likely to differ.

In regard to this clone: Its target is not known.

V lost 5 bases, J lost 8 bases, and 13 bases lay in between. Germline V gives CDR1 SGHTA, CDR2 FQGNSA. The length of the CDR3 is 13 residues. All donors were Caucasian adults living in Nashville, Tennessee. Replicate PCRs run on sorted subsets employed roughly 180 ng DNA, approximately 30,000 T cell genomes. The protocol was immunoSEQ multiplex PCR, while the TCRdb copy is restricted to in-frame clones and leaves out a portion. The sample shows around 2.5 million clones, over 85% of them seen only once. Sequencing was carried out using naive CD4+ T cells from PBMCs. Subset meaning: CD45RA+ positively selected. This clonotype was obtained from a man aged 18-30 years in good health. Some clones in this sample may be carry-over from other donors' samples. This rearrangement joins TRBV7-2 to TRBJ2-1; the D call may be TRBD1 or TRBD2 (5 bases each). CDR3 in DNA: TGTGCCAGCAGCCCCGGGGCTGGCGATGAGCAGTTCTTC. Translating gives CASSPGAGDEQFF.